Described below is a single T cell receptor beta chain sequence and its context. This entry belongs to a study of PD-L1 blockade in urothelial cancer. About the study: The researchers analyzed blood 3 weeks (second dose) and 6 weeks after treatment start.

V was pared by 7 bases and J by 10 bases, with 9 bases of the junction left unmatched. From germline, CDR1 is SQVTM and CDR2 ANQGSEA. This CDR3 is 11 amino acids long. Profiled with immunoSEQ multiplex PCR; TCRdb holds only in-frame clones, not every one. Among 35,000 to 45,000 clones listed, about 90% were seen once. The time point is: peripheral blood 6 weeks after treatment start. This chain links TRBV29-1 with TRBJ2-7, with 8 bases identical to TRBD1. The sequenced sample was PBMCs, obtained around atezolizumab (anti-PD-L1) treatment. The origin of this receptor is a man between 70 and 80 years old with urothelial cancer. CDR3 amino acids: CSAHLQGAQYF. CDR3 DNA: TGCAGCGCACATCTCCAGGGGGCTCAGTACTTC.